The next 31 T cell receptor beta chains were all read from a single sample in a study of tumor-infiltrating lymphocytes in primary liver carcinoma. The researchers produced TCR beta cDNA from approximately 460 ng total RNA with a constant-region primer. What produced the TCR beta libraries was three nested multiplex PCR rounds using slightly modified ARM-PCR. Use of TRBV1-TRBV30 forward primers with a C-beta reverse primer characterized the first two PCR rounds, which lasted around 10 cycles each. TCRdb fed the multiplex PCR reads into MiXCR, producing one record per CDR3 protein. The sample shows 310,000 or so distinct CDR3 sequences, around 60% of them seen only once. Unsorted whole blood yielded blood RNA, and germline DNA was extracted as well. The sample was peripheral blood. The receptors stem from a man between 40 and 49 years old with primary liver carcinoma and hepatitis B virus infection.

This clonotype turned up a few times. This chain connects TRBV5-5 to TRBJ2-7, with TRBD2 identical over 8 bases. V was pared by 4 bases and J by 5 bases, with 11 bases of the junction left unmatched. The CDR3 contains 15 residues. Germline CDR1 SGHKS, CDR2 YYEKEE (reference sequence). CDR3: CASSPIAGLHHEQYF. As DNA, the CDR3 is TGTGCCAGCAGCCCTATAGCGGGACTCCACCACGAGCAGTACTTC.

As for this clonotype: Germline and junction disagree at one end, which may indicate a read error. The genes are TRBV11-3 and TRBJ2-7; 8 bases match TRBD1. This CDR3 is 13 amino acids long. The germline CDR1 and CDR2 sequences are SGHNT and YENEEA. In DNA form, the CDR3 reads TGTGCCAGCAGCTTTGAGACAGGGGACGATCAGTACTTC. Protein sequence: CASSFETGDDQYF.

This clonotype has a single count. The junction shows a germline mismatch at one end, possibly a read error. The chain joins TRBV11-3 to TRBJ2-3; 10 bases agree with TRBD2. There are 19 residues in the CDR3. CDR1 is SGHNT and CDR2 is YENEEA in the germline V gene. The DNA of the CDR3 is TGTGTCAGCAGCTTAGGGTTGTCTAGCGGGGGTCGGGACACAGATACGCAGTATTTT. It specifies CVSSLGLSSGGRDTDTQYF.

V gene TRBV11-2 combines with J gene TRBJ2-3; the D is unclear. Trimming removed 6 bases at V and 5 bases at J, with 18 bases between. CDR3 length: 15 residues. Per germline, CDR1 SGHAT and CDR2 FQNNGV. CDR3 in DNA: TGTGCCAGCAGATTAACCGGAAGGGTTAAAGATACGCAGTATTTT. Amino acids: CASRLTGRVKDTQYF.

As concerns this clonotype: Just one base apart from a much larger clone, this may be a read error. The chain recombines TRBV10-3 with TRBJ2-1; 7 nucleotides line up with TRBD1. Germline values: CDR1 ENHRY, CDR2 SYGVKD. This CDR3 spans 16 amino acids. In DNA form, the CDR3 reads TGTGCCACCAAGATTAGGACAGGCGAAGGATACATTGAGCAGTTCTTC. This codes for CATKIRTGEGYIEQFF.

As regards this clonotype: This may arise from a read error, as a much more abundant clone is one base away. The chain carries TRBV28 and TRBJ2-5; TRBD2 aligns across 8 bases. CDR1 is MDHEN, CDR2 SYDVKM, per germline. The CDR3 loop spans 14 amino acids. For the CDR3, the DNA is TGTGCCAGCAGTTTAGCGGGAGGTCGAGAGATCCAGTACTTC. Its translation is CASSLAGGREIQYF.

This clonotype was recorded a few times. This could be a read error, since a much larger clone is one nucleotide away. The gene calls are TRBV6-5 and TRBJ1-5; D is possibly TRBD1 (5 bases). CDR3 length: 15 amino acids. Per the germline V gene, CDR1 is MNHEY and CDR2 is SVGAGI. The CDR3, as DNA: TGTGCCAGCAGGTACTCGTGGGGGGGAGATCAGCCCCAGCATTTT. Translated: CASRYSWGGDQPQHF.

The gene calls are TRBV11-2 and TRBJ2-7; weak D call: TRBD1 (6 bases). This CDR3 spans 14 amino acids. CDR1 SGHAT and CDR2 FQNNGV come from the germline V gene. The V and J ends lost 11 bases and 9 bases respectively, with 26 bases between them. The CDR3 bases are TGTGCCGGTTCAGTGGGGAGCCCAAAGGGGGTGCAGTACTTC. Its translation is CAGSVGSPKGVQYF.

This clonotype was recorded many times. V usage is TRBV5-6 and J usage is TRBJ1-1; D ambiguous. The V end was cut by 5 bases, the J end by 3 bases, with 11 bases between. Germline CDR1 and CDR2: SGHDT and YYEEEE. The CDR3 has 13 amino acids. In DNA form, the CDR3 reads TGTGCCAGCAGTTTTCTGGAGGACACTGAAGCTTTCTTT. This codes for CASSFLEDTEAFF. Full variable domain (rest looked up from reference TRBV5-6 and TRBJ1-1): DAGVTQSPTHLIKTRGQQVTLRCSPKSGHDTVSWYQQALGQGPQFIFQYYEEEERQRGNFPDRFSGHQFPNYSSELNVNALLLGDSALYLCASSFLEDTEAFFGQGTRLTVV.

The V and J genes are TRBV29-1 and TRBJ2-3, with 9 bases that match TRBD2. Germline V lookup: CDR1 SQVTM, CDR2 ANQGSEA. The CDR3 is made up of 15 amino acids. Trimming removed 8 bases from V and 3 bases from J; junction bases left unmatched: 12. Here the CDR3 DNA reads TGCAGCTTTGTCTACCTAGCGGGAAGAACAGATACGCAGTATTTT. This codes for CSFVYLAGRTDTQYF.

This chain joins TRBV5-6 and TRBJ1-1; D is uncertain. With 0 bases removed from V and 3 bases from J, the gap between germline ends came to 9 bases. The CDR3 extends over 14 amino acids. Per the germline V gene, CDR1 is SGHDT and CDR2 is YYEEEE. The CDR3 loop reads CASSLGGEDTEAFF. In nucleotides, the CDR3 is TGTGCCAGCAGCTTGGGGGGTGAGGACACTGAAGCTTTCTTT. Drawing the rest from reference TRBV5-6 and TRBJ1-1, the complete variable domain is DAGVTQSPTHLIKTRGQQVTLRCSPKSGHDTVSWYQQALGQGPQFIFQYYEEEERQRGNFPDRFSGHQFPNYSSELNVNALLLGDSALYLCASSLGGEDTEAFFGQGTRLTVV.

This clonotype was detected a few times. J is TRBJ2-6 and V is TRBV11-1; D call uncertain. The CDR3 has 15 residues. The germline CDR1 and CDR2 sequences are SGHAT and FQDESV (reference sequence). V shed 8 bases and J shed 0 bases, with 11 bases lying between them. DNA for the CDR3: TGTGCCAGCGGCTCTGCGTACTCTGGGGCCAACGTCCTGACTTTC. Its translation: CASGSAYSGANVLTF.

Remarks on this clonotype: The junction departs from the called germline gene at one end, perhaps through a read error. The V gene is TRBV6-1, the J gene TRBJ2-7; weak D call: TRBD2 (7 bases). Germline loops: CDR1 MNHNS, CDR2 SASEGT. CDR3 length: 15 residues. CDR3 sequence: CASSDPRGGSHEEYF. The CDR3 DNA sequence: TGTGCCAGCAGTGACCCCAGGGGCGGGAGCCACGAGGAGTACTTC.

This clonotype was counted only a few times. The chain carries TRBV6-5 and TRBJ2-7; 10 positions match TRBD1. The junction had 5 bases not matched to a gene; V was cut back by 5 bases and J by 4 bases. The CDR3 sequence is 14 residues long. CDR1 and CDR2 from the germline V gene are MNHEY and SVGAGI. The CDR3 loop reads CASSNGQGGYEQYF. The CDR3 DNA sequence: TGTGCCAGCAGTAACGGACAGGGGGGATACGAGCAGTACTTC.

The sample holds a few counts of this clonotype. One end of the junction does not line up with germline, which may come from a read error. The chain recombines TRBV24-1 with TRBJ1-2; TRBD1 is a possible D gene (5 bases). CDR1 and CDR2 from the germline V gene are KGHDR and SFDVKD. The CDR3 totals 13 residues. The CDR3 DNA follows: TGTGCCGCCAGGAGGGGTGAGAACTATGGCTACACCTTC. Protein sequence: CAARRGENYGYTF.

Turning to this clonotype: A read error may be the cause here, since a much bigger clone is one base away. The chain links TRBV6-6 to TRBJ1-3; the D is unclear. The germline V gene has CDR1 MNHNY and CDR2 SVGAGI (reference sequence). This CDR3 region has 14 residues. The CDR3 nucleotides read TGTGCCAGCAGCTACTTTAACTCTGGAAACACCATATATTTT. This gives the protein CASSYFNSGNTIYF.

This clonotype showed up just a few times. The J gene is TRBJ2-5, the V gene TRBV6-1; 7 positions agree with TRBD1. Germline V lookup: CDR1 MNHNS, CDR2 SASEGT. Trimming removed 6 bases from V and 1 base from J; junction bases left unmatched: 11. This CDR3 is 16 amino acids long. DNA of the CDR3: TGTGCCAGCAGGGTCACAGGGGCCGCCACCCAAGAGACCCAGTACTTC. It translates to CASRVTGAATQETQYF.

This clonotype was observed a single time. One end of the junction does not line up with germline, which may come from a read error. The V gene is TRBV11-2, the J gene TRBJ2-7; TRBD1 might be the D (6 bases). Germline V gene sequence: CDR1 SGHAT, CDR2 FQNNGV. This CDR3 is built from 15 residues. This chain's CDR3 is CVSSLNRTVSYEQYF. The CDR3 DNA reads TGTGTCAGCAGCTTAAATCGGACAGTCTCCTACGAGCAGTACTTC.

Remarks on this clonotype: Because it lacks the conserved phenylalanine or tryptophan at the end, this CDR3 is likely a read error. The V and J genes are TRBV14 and TRBJ2-1; 12 nucleotides match TRBD2. Unmatched junction bases numbered 4, after V lost 0 bases and J lost 13 bases. The CDR3 has 14 residues. The germline V gene encodes CDR1 SGHDN and CDR2 FVKESK. CDR3 amino acids: CASSQELAGGSQFI. For the CDR3, the DNA is TGTGCCAGCAGCCAAGAACTAGCGGGAGGATCCCAGTTCATC.

The rearrangement joins TRBV6-1 to TRBJ2-2, with 8 bases matching TRBD1. J gave up 0 bases and V 7 bases, and 10 bases lay outside the gene matches. The CDR3 contains 17 residues. Germline loops: CDR1 MNHNS, CDR2 SASEGT. The DNA of the CDR3 is TGTGCCAGCACCCCGATGGACAGGGATACGAACACCGGGGAGCTGTTTTTT. Protein product: CASTPMDRDTNTGELFF.

This clonotype was detected ten times or more. The genes are TRBV6-1 and TRBJ2-1; 13 bases match TRBD2. Germline values: CDR1 MNHNS, CDR2 SASEGT. This CDR3 has 15 amino acids. The ends lost 5 bases at V and 9 bases at J; junction bases unmatched: 7. CDR3 sequence (DNA): TGTGCCAGCAGTTCACTAGCGGGAGGGCCTGGTGAGCAGTTCTTC. Its translation: CASSSLAGGPGEQFF.

This clonotype occurred a few times. The chain couples TRBV14 to TRBJ2-7; D gene uncertain. The CDR3 contains 13 residues. Germline lookup yields CDR1 SGHDN and CDR2 FVKESK. Between the trimmed V and J ends, which lost 1 base and 5 bases, there was a span of 9 bases. The CDR3 DNA is TGTGCCAGCAGCCAAGCTAGGGTCGACGAGCAGTACTTC. Its translation is CASSQARVDEQYF.

This clonotype was detected many times. The chain joins TRBV5-1 to TRBJ1-5; D unclear. Germline V gene lookup returns CDR1 SGHRS and CDR2 YFSETQ. The CDR3 length is 13 residues. Trimming stripped 2 bases from V and 1 base from J, with 4 bases between. In DNA form, the CDR3 reads TGCGCCAGCAGCTTCTCGAGCAATCAGCCCCAGCATTTT. Translated, it gives CASSFSSNQPQHF.

With respect to this clonotype: Without the conserved terminal phenylalanine or tryptophan, this CDR3 likely stems from a read error. This rearrangement joins TRBV10-3 to TRBJ2-3; D is unresolved. Germline V gene sequence: CDR1 ENHRY, CDR2 SYGVKD. V dropped 6 bases and J dropped 2 bases, with 12 bases sitting between them. The CDR3 sequence is 14 residues long. CDR3: CAISPPETTDTQYL. The CDR3 nucleotides read TGTGCCATCAGCCCTCCGGAGACCACAGATACGCAGTATTTA.

Notes on this clonotype: A single base separates this from a much larger clone, so it may be a read error. The chain joins TRBV6-5 to TRBJ2-3; 7 bases map to TRBD1. CDR1 is MNHEY and CDR2 is SVGAGI in the germline V gene. This CDR3 has 15 residues. This CDR3 reads CVSSYRGTSTDTQYF. The CDR3 bases are TGTGTCAGCAGTTACAGGGGTACAAGCACAGATACGCAGTATTTT.

In regard to this clonotype: One base away lies a much larger clone, so this may be a sequencing read error. The rearrangement joins TRBV12-3 or TRBV12-4 to TRBJ1-5; D is uncertain. The CDR3 sequence is 15 residues long. V lost 1 base and J lost 0, with 7 bases in between. The CDR3 reads CASSLGRASNQPQHF. The CDR3 DNA sequence: TGTGCCAGCAGTTTAGGGAGAGCTAGCAATCAGCCCCAGCATTTT.

With respect to this clonotype: A much larger clone sits a single nucleotide away, making a read error possible. The chain has TRBV6-6 and TRBJ1-3; 8 bases agree with TRBD1. Germline V gene lookup returns CDR1 MNHNY and CDR2 SVGAGI (reference sequence). The CDR3 extends over 15 amino acids. For the CDR3, the DNA is TGTACCAGCAGTTACACAGGGGGAGCTGGAAACACCATATATTTT. This codes for CTSSYTGGAGNTIYF.

The genes are TRBV11-2 and TRBJ2-2; a possible D gene is TRBD2 (6 bases). This CDR3 region has 16 residues. V lost 3 bases to trimming and J lost 2 bases, with 13 bases between them. CDR1 and CDR2 (germline): SGHAT, FQNNGV. The CDR3 nucleotides are TGTGCCAGCAGCTTGCGTGGGGACTCAAACACCGGGGAGCTGTTTTTT. This codes for CASSLRGDSNTGELFF.

The rearrangement uses TRBV5-1 and TRBJ2-4; a possible D gene is TRBD1 (5 bases). Trimming left V 4 bases short and J 9 bases short, with 26 bases between. Per the germline V gene, CDR1 is SGHRS and CDR2 is YFSETQ. The CDR3 is made up of 17 amino acids. CDR3 sequence: CASSVLPPTVVKVIQYF. As DNA, the CDR3 is TGCGCCAGCAGCGTCCTCCCCCCGACAGTGGTCAAAGTCATTCAGTACTTC.

As for this clonotype: A read error may be the cause here, since a much bigger clone is one base away. This chain uses TRBV6-2 or TRBV6-3 with TRBJ2-7; D may be TRBD1 or TRBD2 (5 bases each). This CDR3 has 16 amino acids. Germline loops: CDR1 MNHEY, CDR2 SVGEGT. As DNA, the CDR3 is TGTGCCATCAGTTCGAACCTCGCCGGGACGACATACGAGCAGTACTTC. Encoded protein: CAISSNLAGTTYEQYF.

The CDR3 DNA reads TGTGCCAGCAGCCAAGTGGTATCGGGACTGGCGGGAGTACATGAGCAGTTCTTC. The encoded protein is CASSQVVSGLAGVHEQFF. This sequence joins TRBV4-2 and TRBJ2-1, with TRBD2 matching 7 bases. The CDR3 covers 18 residues. Losses at the gene ends were 1 base for V and 8 bases for J; bases not matched to a gene: 17. The germline V gene has CDR1 LGHNA and CDR2 YNFKEQ.